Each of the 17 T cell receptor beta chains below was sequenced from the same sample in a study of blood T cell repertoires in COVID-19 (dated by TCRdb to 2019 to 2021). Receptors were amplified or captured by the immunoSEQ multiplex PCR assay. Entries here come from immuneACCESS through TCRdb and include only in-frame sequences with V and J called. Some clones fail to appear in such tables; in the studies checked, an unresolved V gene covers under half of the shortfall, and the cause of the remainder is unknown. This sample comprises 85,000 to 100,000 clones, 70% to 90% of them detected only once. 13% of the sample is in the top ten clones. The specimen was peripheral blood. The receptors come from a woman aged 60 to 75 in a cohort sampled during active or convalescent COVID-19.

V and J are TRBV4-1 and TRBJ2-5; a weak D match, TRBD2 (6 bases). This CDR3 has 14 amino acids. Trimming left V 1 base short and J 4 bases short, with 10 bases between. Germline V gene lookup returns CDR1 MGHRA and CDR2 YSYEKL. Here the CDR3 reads CASSQGGGLETQYF. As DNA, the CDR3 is TGCGCCAGCAGCCAAGGTGGAGGGTTAGAGACCCAGTACTTC.

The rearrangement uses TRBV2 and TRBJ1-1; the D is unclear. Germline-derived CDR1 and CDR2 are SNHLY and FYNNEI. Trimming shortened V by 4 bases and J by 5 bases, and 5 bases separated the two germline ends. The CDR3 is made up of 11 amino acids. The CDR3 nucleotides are TGTGCCAGCAGTGGTCGGACTGAAGCTTTCTTT. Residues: CASSGRTEAFF.

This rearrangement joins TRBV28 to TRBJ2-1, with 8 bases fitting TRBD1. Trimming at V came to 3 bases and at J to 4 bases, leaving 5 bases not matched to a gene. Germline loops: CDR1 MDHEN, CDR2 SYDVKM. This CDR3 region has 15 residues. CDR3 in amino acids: CASSFQDRDYNEQFF. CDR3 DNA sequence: TGTGCCAGCAGTTTCCAGGACAGGGATTACAATGAGCAGTTCTTC.

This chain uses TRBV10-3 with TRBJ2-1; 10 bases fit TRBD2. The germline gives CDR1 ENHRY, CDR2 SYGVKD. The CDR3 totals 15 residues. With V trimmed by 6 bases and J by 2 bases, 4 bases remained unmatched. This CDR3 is CAIRQAGGTYNEQFF. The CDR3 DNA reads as TGTGCCATCAGGCAAGCGGGGGGGACCTACAATGAGCAGTTCTTC.

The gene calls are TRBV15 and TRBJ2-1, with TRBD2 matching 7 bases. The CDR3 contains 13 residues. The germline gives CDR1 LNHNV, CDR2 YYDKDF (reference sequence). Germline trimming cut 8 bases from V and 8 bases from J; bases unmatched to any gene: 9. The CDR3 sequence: CATAGDSVDEQFF. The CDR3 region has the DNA TGTGCCACCGCGGGGGATTCGGTTGATGAGCAGTTCTTC.

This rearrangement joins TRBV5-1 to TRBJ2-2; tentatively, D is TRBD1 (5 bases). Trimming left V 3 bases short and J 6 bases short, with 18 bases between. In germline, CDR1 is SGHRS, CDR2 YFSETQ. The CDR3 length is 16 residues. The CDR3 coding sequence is TGCGCCAGCAGCTCAGGACATTCGTCGGGCGCCGGGGAGCTGTTTTTT. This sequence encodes CASSSGHSSGAGELFF.

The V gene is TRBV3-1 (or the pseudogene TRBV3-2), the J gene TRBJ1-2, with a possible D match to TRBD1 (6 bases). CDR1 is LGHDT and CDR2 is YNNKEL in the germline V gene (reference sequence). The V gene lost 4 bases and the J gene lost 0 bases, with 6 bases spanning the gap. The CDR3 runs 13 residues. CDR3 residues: CASSRTANYGYTF. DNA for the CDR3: TGTGCCAGCAGCCGGACAGCTAACTATGGCTACACCTTC.

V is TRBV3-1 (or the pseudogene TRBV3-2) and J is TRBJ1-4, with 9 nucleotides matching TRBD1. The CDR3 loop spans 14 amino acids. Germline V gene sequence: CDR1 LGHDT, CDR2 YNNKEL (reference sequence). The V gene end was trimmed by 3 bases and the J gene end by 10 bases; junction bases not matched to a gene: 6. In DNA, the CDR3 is TGTGCCAGCAGCCAGGGACAGGGAGGCCTAAAACTGTTTTTT. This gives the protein CASSQGQGGLKLFF.

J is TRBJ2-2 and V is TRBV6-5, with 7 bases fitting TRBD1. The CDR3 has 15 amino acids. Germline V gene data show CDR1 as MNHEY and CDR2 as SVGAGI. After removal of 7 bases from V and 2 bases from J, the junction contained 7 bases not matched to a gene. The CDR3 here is CASTRRDSNTGELFF. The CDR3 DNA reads TGTGCCAGCACCCGCCGGGACAGCAACACCGGGGAGCTGTTTTTT.

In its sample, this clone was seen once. The CDR3 is CASSLSNQPQHF. The CDR3 DNA reads as TGTGCCAGCAGTTTAAGCAATCAGCCCCAGCATTTT. This chain links TRBV6-6 with TRBJ1-5; D is unresolved. The V gene lost 4 bases and the J gene lost 1 base, with 2 bases spanning the gap. The CDR3 loop spans 12 amino acids. CDR1 and CDR2 (germline): MNHNY, SVGAGI (reference sequence).

CDR3 sequence reads: CASSPGQAYGYTF. The CDR3 region has the DNA TGTGCCAGCAGCCCTGGGCAAGCTTATGGCTACACCTTC. V usage is TRBV6-4 and J usage is TRBJ1-2; no definite D call. Germline loops: CDR1 MRHNA, CDR2 SNTAGT. V was clipped by 6 bases and J by 5 bases, with 13 bases between them. This CDR3 has 13 amino acids.

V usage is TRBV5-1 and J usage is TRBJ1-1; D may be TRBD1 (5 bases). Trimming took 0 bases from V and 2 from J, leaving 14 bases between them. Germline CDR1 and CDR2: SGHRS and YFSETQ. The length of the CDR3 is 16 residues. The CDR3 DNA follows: TGCGCCAGCAGCTTGGGCGGGGCAACGGTCAACACTGAAGCTTTCTTT. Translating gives CASSLGGATVNTEAFF.

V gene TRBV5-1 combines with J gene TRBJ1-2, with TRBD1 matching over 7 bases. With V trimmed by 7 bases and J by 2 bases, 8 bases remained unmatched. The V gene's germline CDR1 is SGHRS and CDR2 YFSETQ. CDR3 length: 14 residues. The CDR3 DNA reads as TGCGCCAGCGAGGTCGGGGACAGCAACTATGGCTACACCTTC. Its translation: CASEVGDSNYGYTF.

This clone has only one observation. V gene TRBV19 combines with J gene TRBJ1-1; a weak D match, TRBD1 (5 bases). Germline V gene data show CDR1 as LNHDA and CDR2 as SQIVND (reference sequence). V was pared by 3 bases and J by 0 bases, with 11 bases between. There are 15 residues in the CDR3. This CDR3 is CASSILGGMNTEAFF. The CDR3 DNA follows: TGTGCCAGTAGTATCCTCGGGGGAATGAACACTGAAGCTTTCTTT.

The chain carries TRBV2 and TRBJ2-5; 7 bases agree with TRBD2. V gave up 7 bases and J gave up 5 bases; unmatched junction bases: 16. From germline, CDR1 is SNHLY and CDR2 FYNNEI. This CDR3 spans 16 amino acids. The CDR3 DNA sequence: TGTGCCAGCACCCCGGGTCGGGGCGGGAGAATTGAGACCCAGTACTTC. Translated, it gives CASTPGRGGRIETQYF.

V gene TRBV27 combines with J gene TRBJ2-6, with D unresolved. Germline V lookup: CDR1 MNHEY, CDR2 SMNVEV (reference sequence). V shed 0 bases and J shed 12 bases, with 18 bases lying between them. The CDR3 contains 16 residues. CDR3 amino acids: CASSLSRGATPLVLTF. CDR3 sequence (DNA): TGTGCCAGCAGTTTATCGAGAGGCGCAACCCCCCTCGTCCTGACTTTC.

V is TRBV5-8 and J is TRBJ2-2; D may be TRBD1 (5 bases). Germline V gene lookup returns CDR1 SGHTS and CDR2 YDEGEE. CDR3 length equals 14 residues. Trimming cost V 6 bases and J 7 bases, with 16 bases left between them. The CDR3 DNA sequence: TGTGCCAGCACCCCCGGCAGGGTAATCGGGGAGCTGTTTTTT. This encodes CASTPGRVIGELFF.